The 8 T cell receptor beta chains below all came from one sample that was sequenced in a study of T cells in Graves' hyperthyroidism and ophthalmopathy. Regions amplified from RNA transcripts were the TCR beta CDR3 regions. The HTBI set primed first-round TCR CDR3 RT-PCR. TCRdb fed the multiplex PCR reads into MiXCR, producing one record per CDR3 protein. The sample lists a few hundred thousand distinct CDR3 sequences, around 16% occurring once. Sequences were obtained from blood. These receptors were obtained from a woman aged 25 to 39 with Graves' hyperthyroidism.

In this sample, this clonotype turned up many times. The chain links TRBV27 to TRBJ1-1, with TRBD1 as a possible D gene (5 bases). The V gene lost 4 bases and the J gene lost 0 bases, with 12 bases spanning the gap. Germline V gene data show CDR1 as MNHEY and CDR2 as SMNVEV (reference sequence). The CDR3 runs 15 residues. Here the CDR3 DNA reads TGTGCCAGCAGTTCCGCGGGACGGATGAACACTGAAGCTTTCTTT. Protein sequence: CASSSAGRMNTEAFF.

In this sample, this clonotype turned up many times. The chain carries TRBV27 and TRBJ2-1; D may be TRBD1 (6 bases). CDR1 MNHEY and CDR2 SMNVEV come from the germline V gene (reference sequence). This CDR3 is built from 11 residues. The V end was cut by 6 bases, the J end by 10 bases, with 10 bases between. In DNA form, the CDR3 reads TGTGCCAGCAGACTCGGACAGGAGCAGTTCTTC. Its translation: CASRLGQEQFF.

This clonotype was recorded many times. The chain has TRBV24-1 and TRBJ2-3; TRBD2 might be the D (5 bases). The CDR3 contains 14 residues. Germline assignment: CDR1 KGHDR and CDR2 SFDVKD. V was cut by 2 bases and J by 5 bases, with 10 bases left in between. CDR3 amino acids: CATSDSGLGDTQYF. CDR3 DNA: TGTGCCACCAGTGATTCCGGACTGGGAGATACGCAGTATTTT.

This clonotype was detected ten times or more. The chain combines TRBV28 with TRBJ2-7; TRBD2 agrees at 10 bases. Unmatched junction bases numbered 4, after V lost 5 bases and J lost 0 bases. Germline-derived CDR1 and CDR2 are MDHEN and SYDVKM. The CDR3 has 15 residues. The CDR3 nucleotides are TGTGCCAGCAGTCCAGCGGGAGGGAGCTCCTACGAGCAGTACTTC. It specifies CASSPAGGSSYEQYF.

This clonotype was picked up many times. This chain links TRBV7-2 with TRBJ2-1; TRBD2 agrees at 7 bases. The CDR3 spans 14 residues. J gave up 3 bases and V 6 bases, and 5 bases lay outside the gene matches. The germline V gene encodes CDR1 SGHTA and CDR2 FQGNSA. CDR3 in amino acids: CASRRTRDYNEQFF. CDR3 nucleotide sequence: TGTGCCAGCAGAAGGACTAGGGACTACAATGAGCAGTTCTTC.

This clonotype has a count of ten or more. This chain connects TRBV4-3 to TRBJ1-1; D not resolved. The V end lost 0 bases, the J end lost 4 bases, and 9 bases lay between the germline ends. CDR3 length: 14 amino acids. Germline V gives CDR1 LGHNA, CDR2 YSLEER. Written as DNA, the CDR3 is TGCGCCAGCAGCCAAGAGGGTCGTAGCACTGAAGCTTTCTTT. It yields the protein CASSQEGRSTEAFF.

This clonotype was counted ten times or more. This chain uses TRBV6-1 with TRBJ2-7; 7 bases align to TRBD2. The CDR3 loop spans 15 amino acids. Germline loops: CDR1 MNHNS, CDR2 SASEGT. V lost 7 bases to trimming and J lost 4 bases; unmatched junction nucleotides: 13. This CDR3 is CASTSGGSGRYEQYF. DNA of the CDR3: TGTGCCAGCACCAGTGGCGGGAGTGGTAGATACGAGCAGTACTTC.

This chain uses TRBV5-1 with TRBJ2-3, with 10 bases identical to TRBD2. Germline CDR1 reads SGHRS; CDR2 reads YFSETQ. This CDR3 is built from 15 residues. V shed 4 bases, J shed 4 bases, and the junction held 6 bases outside the gene matches. The CDR3 sequence is CASSPSSGGSDTQYF. CDR3 DNA sequence: TGCGCCAGCAGCCCCTCTAGCGGGGGATCAGATACGCAGTATTTT.